Presented here are 19 T cell receptor beta chains from one specimen sequenced in a study of blood T cells in healthy people across ages. For the second PCR, which ran for about 6 to 11 cycles, a sample-barcoded 5' primer and a J-beta primer mix were used. From the 5' RACE reads, TCRdb called clonotypes with MiXCR, one entry per CDR3 protein. The sample yields 1.5 million to 2 million distinct CDR3 sequences, 28% seen once. The sample consisted of blood. The receptors were sampled from a woman in her 30s in good health.

The gene calls are TRBV28 and TRBJ1-6, with a possible D match to TRBD1 (6 bases). The CDR3 is 12 residues long. Germline V gene data show CDR1 as MDHEN and CDR2 as SYDVKM. Between the trimmed V and J ends, which lost 6 bases and 12 bases, there was a span of 12 bases. The CDR3 here is CASRGTPEPLHF. In DNA, the CDR3 is TGTGCCAGCAGGGGGACACCTGAACCCCTCCACTTT.

A few counts support this clonotype. The chain is built from TRBV15 and TRBJ1-5; 7 bases are shared with TRBD1. CDR1 and CDR2 from the germline V gene are LNHNV and YYDKDF (reference sequence). Trimming cost V 0 bases and J 3 bases; bases outside gene matches: 2. CDR3 length equals 15 residues. The CDR3 bases are TGTGCCACCAGCAGAGAGGGACAGTTCAATCAGCCCCAGCATTTT. The encoded protein is CATSREGQFNQPQHF.

The chain employs TRBV4-3 and TRBJ2-1, with TRBD2 matching 9 bases. V shed 4 bases, J shed 3 bases, and the junction held 10 bases outside the gene matches. CDR1 LGHNA and CDR2 YSLEER come from the germline V gene. CDR3 size: 17 residues. The CDR3: CASSRRGTSLFYNEQFF. CDR3 DNA sequence: TGCGCCAGCAGCCGTCGCGGGACTAGCCTCTTCTACAATGAGCAGTTCTTC.

About this clonotype: A far larger clone is just one base off, so this is likely a read error. V is TRBV18 and J is TRBJ2-4; the match to TRBD2 covers 16 bases. The germline V gene has CDR1 KGHSH and CDR2 LQKENI. The CDR3 contains 16 residues. J lost 13 bases, V lost 4 bases, and 10 bases had no gene match. The DNA for the CDR3 is TGTGCCAGCTCACTGGGACTAGCGGGAGGGGACAATGAGCAGTACTTC. The encoded protein is CASSLGLAGGDNEQYF.

This clonotype has at least ten counts. The chain carries TRBV20-1 and TRBJ2-1; 9 bases fit TRBD2. V was clipped by 5 bases and J by 2 bases; unmatched bases: 10. The CDR3 is 16 residues long. From germline, CDR1 is DFQATT and CDR2 SNEGSKA (reference sequence). The CDR3 DNA sequence: TGCAGTGCTGTCGAAGGTAGCGGGGGACCCTACAATGAGCAGTTCTTC. It codes for CSAVEGSGGPYNEQFF.

The chain joins TRBV7-2 to TRBJ1-2, with TRBD1 identical over 12 bases. This CDR3 spans 15 amino acids. With 5 bases clipped from V and 3 bases from J, the junction kept 4 bases outside the gene matches. The germline CDR1 and CDR2 sequences are SGHTA and FQGNSA. In DNA form, the CDR3 reads TGTGCCAGCAGCCCGGGGACAGGGGGCCACTATGGCTACACCTTC. It yields the protein CASSPGTGGHYGYTF.

The table lists this clonotype with many counts. The chain recombines TRBV11-2 with TRBJ2-6; D is unclear. There are 16 residues in the CDR3. V was trimmed by 6 bases and J by 0 bases, leaving 12 bases between them. From germline, CDR1 is SGHAT and CDR2 FQNNGV. CDR3 sequence: CASRIGTPSGANVLTF. Here the CDR3 DNA reads TGTGCCAGCAGGATAGGAACGCCCTCTGGGGCCAACGTCCTGACTTTC.

J is TRBJ2-7 and V is TRBV29-1, with 7 bases aligning to TRBD2. After removal of 4 bases from V and 0 bases from J, the junction contained 9 bases not matched to a gene. Germline V gene lookup returns CDR1 SQVTM and CDR2 ANQGSEA. The CDR3 loop spans 15 amino acids. CDR3 amino acids: CSVVLPSGSSYEQYF. CDR3 DNA: TGCAGCGTTGTTTTGCCTAGCGGAAGCTCCTACGAGCAGTACTTC.

The rearrangement links TRBV24-1 to TRBJ2-1; 8 bases align to TRBD2. The V gene end was trimmed by 4 bases and the J gene end by 8 bases; junction bases not matched to a gene: 6. The CDR3 has 14 residues. CDR1 KGHDR and CDR2 SFDVKD come from the germline V gene. CDR3 bases: TGTGCCACCAGTGAACCGGGAGGGCCAGATGAGCAGTTCTTC. Translated, it gives CATSEPGGPDEQFF.

This clonotype was counted a few times. CDR3 in amino acids: CASSPRGAGVDEQYF. CDR3 DNA sequence: TGTGCCAGCTCACCCCGTGGGGCGGGAGTGGACGAGCAGTACTTC. V usage is TRBV18 and J usage is TRBJ2-7, with 7 bases matching TRBD2. With 3 bases clipped from V and 5 bases from J, the junction kept 10 bases outside the gene matches. This CDR3 is built from 15 residues. The germline V gene encodes CDR1 KGHSH and CDR2 LQKENI.

In regard to this clonotype: At one end the junction does not follow the germline gene, possibly because of a read error. The CDR3 sequence is CANSYIRGDEQFF. The DNA for the CDR3 is TGTGCCAACAGTTACATTCGCGGGGATGAGCAGTTCTTC. J is TRBJ2-1 and V is TRBV6-5; tentative D call: TRBD2 (6 bases). Germline V gives CDR1 MNHEY, CDR2 SVGAGI. This CDR3 has 13 residues.

This clonotype was counted many times. The V gene is TRBV7-6, the J gene TRBJ2-3; 8 positions agree with TRBD1. Germline lookup yields CDR1 SGHVS and CDR2 FNYEAQ. The CDR3 has 14 residues. With 5 bases clipped from V and 6 bases from J, the junction kept 7 bases outside the gene matches. The CDR3 DNA reads as TGTGCCAGCAGCCCTAGGGCAGGGGGCGATACGCAGTATTTT. Its translation is CASSPRAGGDTQYF.

Concerning this clonotype itself: The junction departs from the called germline gene at one end, perhaps through a read error. The chain combines TRBV7-2 with TRBJ2-5; D not certain. Germline V gene data show CDR1 as SGHTA and CDR2 as FQGNSA. This CDR3 contains 14 residues. CDR3 protein: CASSLSPGQETRYF. The DNA for the CDR3 is TGTGCCAGCAGCTTAAGTCCGGGTCAAGAGACCCGGTACTTC.

V and J are TRBV9 and TRBJ2-1; TRBD2 agrees at 8 bases. Unmatched junction bases numbered 8, after V lost 0 bases and J lost 9 bases. This CDR3 region has 15 residues. Germline V gene sequence: CDR1 SGDLS, CDR2 YYNGEE. CDR3 in DNA: TGTGCCAGCAGCGTAGACCCGGGAGGGCCTTTTGAGCAGTTCTTC. It translates to CASSVDPGGPFEQFF.

This clonotype was detected ten times or more. This chain uses TRBV29-1 with TRBJ2-7; TRBD1 matches 9 bases. With 8 bases clipped from V and 5 bases from J, the junction kept 19 bases outside the gene matches. Germline CDR1 and CDR2: SQVTM and ANQGSEA. The CDR3 contains 16 residues. CDR3 sequence (DNA): TGCAGCTTTTCACCCCGGGACAGGGTGAATGTGGACGAGCAGTACTTC. This sequence encodes CSFSPRDRVNVDEQYF.

This clonotype was recorded a few times. The V and J genes are TRBV20-1 and TRBJ2-3; tentative D call: TRBD1 (6 bases). V was pared by 5 bases and J by 2 bases, with 14 bases between. From germline, CDR1 is DFQATT and CDR2 SNEGSKA (reference sequence). The CDR3 is 14 amino acids. CDR3 in amino acids: CSAHIGTPTDTQYF. CDR3 bases: TGCAGTGCTCATATCGGGACACCCACAGATACGCAGTATTTT.

A single count supports this clonotype. Sequence at one end of the junction differs from germline and may be a read error. This sequence joins TRBV5-1 and TRBJ1-2, with D perhaps TRBD1 (5 bases). There are 15 residues in the CDR3. Germline assignment: CDR1 SGHRS and CDR2 YFSETQ. For the CDR3, the DNA is TGCGCCGGCAGCTTGGCTGAGGGAGGGGCTCGTGGCTACACCTTC. Translated, it gives CAGSLAEGGARGYTF.

This clonotype was detected many times. The chain uses TRBV7-8 and TRBJ2-1; the match to TRBD2 covers 8 bases. CDR1 and CDR2 from the germline V gene are SGHVS and FQNEAQ. The CDR3 runs to 16 residues. Trimming took 2 bases from V and 8 from J; bases not matched to a gene: 11. The CDR3 here is CASSLLSSGSIDEQFF. CDR3 bases: TGTGCCAGCAGCTTACTATCCAGCGGGAGTATCGATGAGCAGTTCTTC.

The rearrangement links TRBV6-6 to TRBJ2-3; 11 nucleotides line up with TRBD2. Germline V gives CDR1 MNHNY, CDR2 SVGAGI (reference sequence). The length of the CDR3 is 15 residues. With 4 bases clipped from V and 4 bases from J, the junction kept 4 bases outside the gene matches. Here the CDR3 reads CASSFSGRGADTQYF. CDR3 bases: TGTGCCAGCAGTTTTAGCGGGAGGGGTGCAGATACGCAGTATTTT.